A selection of T cell receptor beta chains follows, all from one sample in a study of blood T cells in healthy people across ages. TCRdb re-derived calls from the 5' RACE reads in MiXCR, one entry per CDR3 protein. The sample lists roughly 1.5 million distinct CDR3 sequences, 40% to 45% occurring once. Sequencing input: blood. All receptors come from a woman between 18 and 29 years old in good health. Each CDR3 is given with its conserved first and last residue. Each record gives: CDR3 protein, V gene, clone size, J gene. Clone size, where shown, is once, few, many, or a class for clones that have expanded.

cdr3_aa: CATSRGRMNTEAFF
v_call: TRBV15
clone_size: few
j_call: TRBJ1-1

cdr3_aa: CASSDGPYGYTF
v_call: TRBV27
clone_size: many
j_call: TRBJ1-2

cdr3_aa: CAISELKQGRSYNEQYF
v_call: TRBV10-3
clone_size: few
j_call: NA

cdr3_aa: CASSLAPLTDTQYF
v_call: TRBV7-9
clone_size: NA
j_call: TRBJ2-3

cdr3_aa: CSVSDRGGETQYF
v_call: TRBV29-1
clone_size: few
j_call: TRBJ2-5

cdr3_aa: CSARGGSGRAPHNEQYF
v_call: TRBV20-1
clone_size: NA
j_call: TRBJ2-7

cdr3_aa: CASSGVTRETQYF
v_call: TRBV25-1
clone_size: NA
j_call: TRBJ2-5

cdr3_aa: CASSQVPGEGKTQYF
v_call: TRBV3-1
clone_size: NA
j_call: TRBJ2-5

cdr3_aa: CSVEDMYEQYF
v_call: TRBV29-1
clone_size: NA
j_call: TRBJ2-7

cdr3_aa: CASSSDRQMNTEAFF
v_call: TRBV5-4
clone_size: NA
j_call: TRBJ1-1

cdr3_aa: CASSLSIYEQYF
v_call: TRBV12-3/TRBV12-4
clone_size: many
j_call: TRBJ2-7

cdr3_aa: CASSYRAGRSYNEQFF
v_call: TRBV6-5
clone_size: NA
j_call: TRBJ2-1

cdr3_aa: CATSLAGGTGELFF
v_call: TRBV6-1
clone_size: NA
j_call: TRBJ2-2

cdr3_aa: CAIRGSGLVDTQYF
v_call: TRBV10-3
clone_size: few
j_call: TRBJ2-3

cdr3_aa: CASSLARPGYNEQFF
v_call: TRBV28
clone_size: NA
j_call: TRBJ2-1

cdr3_aa: CASSQASASNTGELFF
v_call: TRBV4-3
clone_size: NA
j_call: TRBJ2-2

cdr3_aa: CSARAPGLDTDTQYF
v_call: TRBV20-1
clone_size: NA
j_call: TRBJ2-3

cdr3_aa: CSARDSRRGPDTQYF
v_call: TRBV20-1
clone_size: few
j_call: TRBJ2-3

cdr3_aa: CASSLQGHNEQYF
v_call: TRBV5-5
clone_size: NA
j_call: TRBJ2-5

cdr3_aa: CASSFGRRNTEAFF
v_call: TRBV27
clone_size: NA
j_call: TRBJ1-1

cdr3_aa: CATGTGASYEQYF
v_call: TRBV27
clone_size: NA
j_call: NA